This T cell receptor (beta chain) stems from a study of T cell changes during pregnancy in multiple sclerosis. Data came from immunoSEQ multiplex PCR; TCRdb stores just in-frame clones and leaves some out. This table holds around 110,000 clones, roughly 92% found once. The sequence was collected from a female donor in good health, enrolled as a control in a pregnancy study. The sample in question was peripheral blood, obtained in the third trimester of pregnancy.

Here the CDR3 DNA reads TGCGCCAGCAGCTTAACTAGCGGGGGTAACAATGAGCAGTTCTTC. It codes for CASSLTSGGNNEQFF. This chain links TRBV5-1 with TRBJ2-1; TRBD2 agrees at 11 bases. The CDR3 contains 15 residues. The germline gives CDR1 SGHRS, CDR2 YFSETQ. J was trimmed by 5 bases and V by 2 bases; bases with no gene match: 3.